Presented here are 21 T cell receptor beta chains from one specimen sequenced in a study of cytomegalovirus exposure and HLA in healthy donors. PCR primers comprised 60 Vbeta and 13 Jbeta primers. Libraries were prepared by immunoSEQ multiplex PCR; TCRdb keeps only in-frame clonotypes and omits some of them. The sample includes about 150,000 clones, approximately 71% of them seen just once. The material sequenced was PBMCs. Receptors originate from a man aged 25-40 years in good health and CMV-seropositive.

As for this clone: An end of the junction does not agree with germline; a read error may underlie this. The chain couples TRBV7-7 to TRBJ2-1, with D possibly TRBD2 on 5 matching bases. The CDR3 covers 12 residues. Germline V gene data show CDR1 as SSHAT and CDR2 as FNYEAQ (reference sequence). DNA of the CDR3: TGTGCTAGCAGCCCTTCCGGGGTTGAGCAGTTCTTC. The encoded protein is CASSPSGVEQFF. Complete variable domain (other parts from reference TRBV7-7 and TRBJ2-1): GAGVSQSPRYKVTKRGQDVTLRCDPISSHATLYWYQQALGQGPEFLTYFNYEAQPDKSGLPSDRFSAERPEGSISTLTIQRTEQRDSAMYRCASSPSGVEQFFGPGTRLTVL.

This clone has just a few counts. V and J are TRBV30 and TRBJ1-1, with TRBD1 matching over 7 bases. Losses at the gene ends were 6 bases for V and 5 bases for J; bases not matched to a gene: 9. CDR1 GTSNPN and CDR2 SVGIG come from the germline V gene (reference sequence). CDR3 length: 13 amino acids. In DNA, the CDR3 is TGTGCCTGTCAGGGACAGCCGGGAACTGAAGCTTTCTTT. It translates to CACQGQPGTEAFF. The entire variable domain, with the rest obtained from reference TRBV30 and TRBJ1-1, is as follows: SQTIHQWPATLVQPVGSPLSLECTVEGTSNPNLYWYRQAAGRGLQLLFYSVGIGQISSEVPQNLSASRPQDRQFILSSKKLLLSDSGFYLCACQGQPGTEAFFGQGTRLTVV.

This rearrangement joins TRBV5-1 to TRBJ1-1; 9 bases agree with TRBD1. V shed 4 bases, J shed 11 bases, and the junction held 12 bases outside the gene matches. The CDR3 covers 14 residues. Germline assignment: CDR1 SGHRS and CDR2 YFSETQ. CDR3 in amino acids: CASSLEPGQGEAFF. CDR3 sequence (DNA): TGCGCCAGCAGCCTGGAACCGGGACAGGGTGAGGCTTTCTTT.

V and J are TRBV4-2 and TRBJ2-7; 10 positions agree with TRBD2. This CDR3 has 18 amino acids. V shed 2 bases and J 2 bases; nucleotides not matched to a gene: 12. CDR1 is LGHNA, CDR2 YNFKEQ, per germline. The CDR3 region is CASSQLTPSGTSAYEQYF. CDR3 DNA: TGTGCCAGCAGCCAATTGACCCCCTCCGGGACTAGCGCCTACGAGCAGTACTTC.

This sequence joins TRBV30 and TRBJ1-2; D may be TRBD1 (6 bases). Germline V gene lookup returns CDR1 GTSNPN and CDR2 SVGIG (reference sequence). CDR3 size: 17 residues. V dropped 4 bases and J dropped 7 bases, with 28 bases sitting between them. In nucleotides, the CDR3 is TGTGCCTGGACTTTGGACAGAAGGCCCTCCTGGGTCGGTGGCTACACCTTC. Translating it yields CAWTLDRRPSWVGGYTF.

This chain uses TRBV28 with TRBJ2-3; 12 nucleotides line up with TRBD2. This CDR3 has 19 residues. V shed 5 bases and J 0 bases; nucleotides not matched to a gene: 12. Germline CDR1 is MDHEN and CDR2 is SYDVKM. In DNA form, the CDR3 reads TGTGCCAGCAGTCCCGGGACTAGCGGGTCGGTAGGAAGCACAGATACGCAGTATTTT. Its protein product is CASSPGTSGSVGSTDTQYF.

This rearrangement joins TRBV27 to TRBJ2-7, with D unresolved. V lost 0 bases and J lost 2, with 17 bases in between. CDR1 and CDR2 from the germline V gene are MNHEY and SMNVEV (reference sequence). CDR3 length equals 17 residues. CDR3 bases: TGTGCCAGCAGTTTATCGGCCGGGTCCCCCTACCCCTACGAGCAGTACTTC. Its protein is CASSLSAGSPYPYEQYF.

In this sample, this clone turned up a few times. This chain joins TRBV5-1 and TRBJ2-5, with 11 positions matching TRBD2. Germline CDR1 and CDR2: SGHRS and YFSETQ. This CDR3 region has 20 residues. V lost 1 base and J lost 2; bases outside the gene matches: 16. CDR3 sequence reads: CASSLTPASSGRTSQETQYF. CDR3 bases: TGCGCCAGCAGCTTGACGCCAGCATCTAGCGGGAGGACCTCGCAAGAGACCCAGTACTTC.

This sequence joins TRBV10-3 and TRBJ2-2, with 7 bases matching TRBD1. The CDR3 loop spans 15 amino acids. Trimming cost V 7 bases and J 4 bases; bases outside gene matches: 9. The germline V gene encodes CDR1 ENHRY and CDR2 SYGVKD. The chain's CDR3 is CAITRGQISTGELFF. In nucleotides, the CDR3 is TGTGCCATCACCCGGGGACAGATCAGCACCGGGGAGCTGTTTTTT.

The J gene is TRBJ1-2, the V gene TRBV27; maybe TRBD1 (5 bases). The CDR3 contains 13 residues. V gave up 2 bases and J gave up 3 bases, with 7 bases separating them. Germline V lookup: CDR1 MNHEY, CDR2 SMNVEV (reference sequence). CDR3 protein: CASSLGTDYGYTF. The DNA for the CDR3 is TGTGCCAGCAGTTTAGGGACTGACTATGGCTACACCTTC.

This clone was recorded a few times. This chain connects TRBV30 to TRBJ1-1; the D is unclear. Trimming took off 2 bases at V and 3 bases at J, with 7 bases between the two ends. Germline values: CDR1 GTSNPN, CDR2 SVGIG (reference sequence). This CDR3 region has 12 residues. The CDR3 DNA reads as TGTGCCTGGAGTCCCCAGGACACTGAAGCTTTCTTT. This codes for CAWSPQDTEAFF.

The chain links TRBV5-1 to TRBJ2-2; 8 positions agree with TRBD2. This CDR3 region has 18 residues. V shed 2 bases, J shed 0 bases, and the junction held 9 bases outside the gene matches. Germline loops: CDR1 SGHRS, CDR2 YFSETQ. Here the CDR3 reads CASSFLGVAGPNTGELFF. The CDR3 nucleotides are TGCGCCAGCAGCTTCCTGGGGGTAGCGGGACCGAACACCGGGGAGCTGTTTTTT.

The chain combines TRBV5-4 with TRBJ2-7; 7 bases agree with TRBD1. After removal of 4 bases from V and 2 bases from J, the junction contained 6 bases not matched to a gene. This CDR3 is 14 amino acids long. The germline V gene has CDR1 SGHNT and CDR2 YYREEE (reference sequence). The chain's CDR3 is CASSGDRATYEQYF. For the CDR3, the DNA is TGTGCCAGCAGCGGTGACAGGGCCACCTACGAGCAGTACTTC. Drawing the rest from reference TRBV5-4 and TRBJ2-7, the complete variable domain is ETGVTQSPTHLIKTRGQQVTLRCSSQSGHNTVSWYQQALGQGPQFIFQYYREEENGRGNFPPRFSGLQFPNYSSELNVNALELDDSALYLCASSGDRATYEQYFGPGTRLTVT.

The CDR3 sequence is CASSQPTGFHEQYF. For the CDR3, the DNA is TGTGCCAGCAGCCAACCCACAGGGTTCCACGAGCAGTACTTC. The chain recombines TRBV5-6 with TRBJ2-5, with D possibly matching TRBD1 (6 bases). The assigned J gene may be wrong: the sequence end matches TRBJ2-7 better. Germline V lookup: CDR1 SGHDT, CDR2 YYEEEE. The CDR3 sequence is 14 residues long.

DNA of the CDR3: TGTGCCAGCAGTAACCGGGACAGGTGGTACGAGCAGTACTTC. It is translated as CASSNRDRWYEQYF. The V and J genes are TRBV6-1 and TRBJ2-7, with TRBD1 identical over 8 bases. The CDR3 consists of 14 residues. The germline CDR1 and CDR2 sequences are MNHNS and SASEGT. V gave up 5 bases and J gave up 4 bases; unmatched junction bases: 7.

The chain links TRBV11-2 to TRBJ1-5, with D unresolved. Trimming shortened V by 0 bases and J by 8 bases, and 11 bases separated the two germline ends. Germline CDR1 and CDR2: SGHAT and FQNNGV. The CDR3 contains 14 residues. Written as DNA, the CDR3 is TGTGCCAGCAGCTTAGATCTCGGAGGGAAGCCCCAGCATTTT. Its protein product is CASSLDLGGKPQHF.

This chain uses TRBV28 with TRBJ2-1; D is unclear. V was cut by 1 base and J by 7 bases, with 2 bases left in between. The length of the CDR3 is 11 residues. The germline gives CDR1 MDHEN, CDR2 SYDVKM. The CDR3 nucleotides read TGTGCCAGCAGTTTATTAAATGAGCAGTTCTTC. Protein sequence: CASSLLNEQFF.

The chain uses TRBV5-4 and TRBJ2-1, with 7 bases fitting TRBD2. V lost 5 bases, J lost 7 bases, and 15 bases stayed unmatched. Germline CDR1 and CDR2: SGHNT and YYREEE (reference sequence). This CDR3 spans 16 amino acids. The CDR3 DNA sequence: TGTGCCAGCAGGGAGTTACTAGTGGGGGGGAAAAATGAGCAGTTCTTC. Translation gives CASRELLVGGKNEQFF.

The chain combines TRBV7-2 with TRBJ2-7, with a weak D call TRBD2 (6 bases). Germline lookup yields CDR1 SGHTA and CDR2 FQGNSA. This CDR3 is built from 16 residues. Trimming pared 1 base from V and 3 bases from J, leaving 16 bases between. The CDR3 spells CASSLVGDGSNYEQYF. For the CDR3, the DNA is TGTGCCAGCAGCTTAGTGGGAGACGGGAGCAACTACGAGCAGTACTTC.

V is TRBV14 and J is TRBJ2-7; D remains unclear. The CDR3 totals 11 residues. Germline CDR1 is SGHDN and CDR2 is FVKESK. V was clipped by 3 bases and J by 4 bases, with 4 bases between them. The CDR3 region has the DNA TGTGCCAGCAGCCAGCAGTACGAGCAGTACTTC. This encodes CASSQQYEQYF.

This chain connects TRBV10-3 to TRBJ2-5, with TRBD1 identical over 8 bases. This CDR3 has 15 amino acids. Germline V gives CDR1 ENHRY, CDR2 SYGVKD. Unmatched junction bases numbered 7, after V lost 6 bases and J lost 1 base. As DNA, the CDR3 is TGTGCCATCAGGACGGGACAGGTGGCCCAAGAGACCCAGTACTTC. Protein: CAIRTGQVAQETQYF.